These 9 T cell receptor beta chains were sequenced from one sample in a study of T cell responses to AZD1222 COVID-19 vaccine. Clones were read by immunoSEQ multiplex PCR, and TCRdb kept only the in-frame ones, dropping some. The data contain about 120,000 clones, about 90% of them singletons. Sequenced material: peripheral blood, taken 28 days after the second AZD1222 dose. These receptor sequences come from an adult who received the AZD1222 COVID-19 vaccine.

The CDR3 region is CASSLEGGANYGYTF. CDR3 in DNA: TGTGCCAGCAGCTTGGAGGGGGGAGCTAACTATGGCTACACCTTC. The chain has TRBV5-4 and TRBJ1-2, with D possibly being TRBD1 (6 bases). Trimming shortened V by 0 bases and J by 0 bases, and 9 bases separated the two germline ends. The CDR3 runs to 15 residues. CDR1 and CDR2 (germline): SGHNT, YYREEE (reference sequence).

The table lists this clone with a count of one. V and J are TRBV3-1 (or the pseudogene TRBV3-2) and TRBJ2-3; D is uncertain. The CDR3 covers 19 residues. The V gene lost 1 base and the J gene lost 1 base, with 21 bases spanning the gap. CDR1 and CDR2 (germline): LGHDT, YNNKEL (reference sequence). The CDR3 protein is CASSQVASWAEAGTDTQYF. The CDR3 nucleotides read TGTGCCAGCAGCCAAGTGGCTTCTTGGGCGGAAGCCGGCACAGATACGCAGTATTTT.

This clone was observed a handful of times. The chain couples TRBV29-1 to TRBJ2-1; 7 nucleotides align to TRBD2. V was pared by 7 bases and J by 0 bases, with 6 bases of the junction left unmatched. CDR3 size: 14 residues. CDR1 and CDR2 (germline): SQVTM, ANQGSEA. DNA for the CDR3: TGCAGCGCTATCAGCGGGACCTCCTACAATGAGCAGTTCTTC. Its protein product is CSAISGTSYNEQFF.

This chain connects TRBV28 to TRBJ2-3; no definite D call. This CDR3 is built from 11 residues. V lost 6 bases and J 7 bases, leaving 8 bases between the germline ends. Germline CDR1 MDHEN, CDR2 SYDVKM. The CDR3 protein is CASSRYNTQYF. The CDR3 DNA sequence: TGTGCCAGCAGCCGTTACAATACGCAGTATTTT.

This chain joins TRBV29-1 and TRBJ2-1, with 8 bases that match TRBD2. V shed 7 bases and J 6 bases; nucleotides not matched to a gene: 20. The CDR3 has 17 residues. The V gene's germline CDR1 is SQVTM and CDR2 ANQGSEA. The CDR3 DNA is TGCAGCGCCCTAAGCCCCGGGCAGCGGGAGAAACCCAATGAGCAGTTCTTC. Its protein product is CSALSPGQREKPNEQFF.

This clone was detected only once. The chain uses TRBV6-4 and TRBJ1-1; the match to TRBD1 covers 7 bases. Germline assignment: CDR1 MRHNA and CDR2 SNTAGT. The CDR3 spans 14 residues. V was pared by 2 bases and J by 5 bases, with 5 bases of the junction left unmatched. Here the CDR3 reads CASSDTDRATEAFF. The CDR3 DNA is TGTGCCAGCAGTGACACCGACAGGGCAACTGAAGCTTTCTTT.

This chain connects TRBV10-1 to TRBJ2-1; TRBD2 agrees at 9 bases. With V trimmed by 4 bases and J by 10 bases, 11 bases remained unmatched. The CDR3 is 15 amino acids. Germline V gene sequence: CDR1 WNHNN, CDR2 SYGVQD (reference sequence). The CDR3 protein is CASSVVLAGPDEQFF. DNA for the CDR3: TGCGCCAGCAGTGTGGTTCTAGCGGGACCGGACGAGCAGTTCTTC.

In this sample, this clone turned up a few times. The chain uses TRBV30 and TRBJ1-5; unclear D gene. Trimming pared 2 bases from V and 7 bases from J, leaving 18 bases between. Germline V lookup: CDR1 GTSNPN, CDR2 SVGIG (reference sequence). The CDR3 has 15 residues. CDR3 bases: TGTGCCTGGAGTACTGTAGGCAGGAATTCCCAGCCCCAGCATTTT. Residues: CAWSTVGRNSQPQHF. Variable domain in full (rest from reference TRBV30 and TRBJ1-5): SQTIHQWPATLVQPVGSPLSLECTVEGTSNPNLYWYRQAAGRGLQLLFYSVGIGQISSEVPQNLSASRPQDRQFILSSKKLLLSDSGFYLCAWSTVGRNSQPQHFGDGTRLSIL.

This rearrangement joins TRBV2 to TRBJ2-1; D gene unclear. Between the trimmed V and J ends, which lost 4 bases and 6 bases, there was a span of 13 bases. This CDR3 contains 14 residues. Germline V CDR1 and CDR2: SNHLY, FYNNEI. CDR3 sequence reads: CASSADLVSNEQFF. In nucleotides, the CDR3 is TGTGCCAGCAGTGCAGATCTAGTTTCCAATGAGCAGTTCTTC.